This T cell receptor beta chain originates from a study of OX40 agonist ivuxolimab in advanced cancers. The wider study: Subjects had a mean age of around 60 years, with a range of roughly 23 to 79; around 83% were male.

This clone was picked up one time. The target antigen is unknown. Patients had blood sampled at baseline and again on cycle 4 day 1 and cycle 7 day 1. V lost 2 bases to trimming and J lost 11 bases; unmatched junction nucleotides: 3. The CDR3 has 11 residues. Germline V gene data show CDR1 as SGHRS and CDR2 as YFSETQ. Study-level results: Clonal expansion by week 6 occurred in CD4+ and CD8+ blood T cells (at 0.1 to 3.0 mg/kg).

Clones were sequenced by immunoSEQ multiplex PCR, and TCRdb holds only the in-frame ones, with some missing. The repertoire holds about 77,000 clones, with roughly nine tenths as singletons. The receptor's source is an adult with an advanced solid tumor such as melanoma, head and neck, liver or kidney cancer. Sequenced material: CD4+ or CD8+ T cells sorted from blood, taken in a trial of the OX40 agonist ivuxolimab. The rearrangement uses TRBV5-1 and TRBJ1-1; 7 nucleotides agree with TRBD1. The chain's CDR3 is CASSFPGGAFF. The DNA of the CDR3 is TGCGCCAGCAGCTTTCCAGGGGGTGCTTTCTTT.